Following are 31 T cell receptor beta chains from one sample sequenced in a study of T cells after yellow fever vaccination (dated by TCRdb to 2018 to 2020). This specimen's treatment or condition label, interpreted: live attenuated yellow fever vaccine strain. The library was generated by 5' RACE. The sequencer was an Illumina NovaSeq 6000. TCRdb ran its own pipeline on the public reads, namely fastp trimming at Q25 and MiXCR clone calling, and kept in-frame beta chains. All rows with the same CDR3 protein become a single entry with the most common DNA and genes. This sample holds roughly 310,000 distinct CDR3 sequences; roughly 3.5% were observed only once. The ten top clones hold around a quarter of the sample. The input for sequencing was PBMCs, taken on the day of the yellow fever booster vaccination. The receptors shown here come from a man younger than 35 who received the YFV17D yellow fever vaccine.

The CDR3 DNA reads as TGTGCCAGCAGTTCCTCGGGGCAGCGGGGGGATGAGCAGTTCTTC. This encodes CASSSSGQRGDEQFF. The J gene is TRBJ2-1, the V gene TRBV12-3 or TRBV12-4; 9 positions match TRBD2. The CDR3 runs 15 residues. After removal of 4 bases from V and 8 bases from J, the junction contained 9 bases not matched to a gene.

This clonotype was detected only a few times. The chain uses TRBV5-1 and TRBJ1-3; no clear D gene. Germline assignment: CDR1 SGHRS and CDR2 YFSETQ. CDR3 size: 15 residues. With 0 bases removed from V and 4 bases from J, the gap between germline ends came to 11 bases. CDR3 region: CASSLAGIGGNTIYF. The DNA of the CDR3 is TGCGCCAGCAGCTTGGCCGGGATCGGCGGAAACACCATATATTTT.

In its sample, this clonotype was seen a few times. This chain uses TRBV7-9 with TRBJ1-5; TRBD1 is a possible D gene (5 bases). V shed 4 bases and J shed 0 bases, with 16 bases lying between them. This CDR3 has 17 residues. Germline V gene sequence: CDR1 SEHNR, CDR2 FQNEAQ (reference sequence). The CDR3 DNA follows: TGTGCCAGCAGCTCCAAAGCGGGGGGGGATAGCAATCAGCCCCAGCATTTT. This gives the protein CASSSKAGGDSNQPQHF.

This clonotype came up a few times. The chain employs TRBV27 and TRBJ1-2, with 9 bases fitting TRBD1. The CDR3 loop spans 13 amino acids. V lost 4 bases to trimming and J lost 6 bases; unmatched junction nucleotides: 3. Looked up from germline, CDR1 is MNHEY and CDR2 is SMNVEV (reference sequence). CDR3 in amino acids: CASSWTGEDGYTF. The CDR3 coding sequence is TGTGCCAGCAGTTGGACAGGGGAAGATGGCTACACCTTC.

This clonotype was observed many times. V is TRBV12-3 or TRBV12-4 and J is TRBJ2-3; TRBD1 or TRBD2 may be the D gene (5 bases each). V shed 5 bases and J shed 2 bases, with 11 bases lying between them. This CDR3 spans 14 amino acids. CDR3 bases: TGTGCCAGCAGTAGGGACCTCTCCACAGATACGCAGTATTTT. Translated: CASSRDLSTDTQYF.

This clonotype was counted many times. The V gene is TRBV11-2, the J gene TRBJ2-3; 8 nucleotides match TRBD1. The V segment lost 5 bases and the J segment 4 bases; nucleotides outside the gene matches: 8. The CDR3 covers 15 residues. Germline V gene data show CDR1 as SGHAT and CDR2 as FQNNGV. CDR3 DNA: TGTGCCAGCAGCGCAGGGGGCGCCGGTTCAGATACGCAGTATTTT. This gives the protein CASSAGGAGSDTQYF.

This clonotype has a count of ten or more. The chain couples TRBV20-1 to TRBJ1-2; TRBD1 matches at 8 bases. Germline V gives CDR1 DFQATT, CDR2 SNEGSKA (reference sequence). J was trimmed by 3 bases and V by 6 bases; bases with no gene match: 9. The CDR3 has 14 residues. Here the CDR3 reads CSALRQGQDYGYTF. The CDR3 DNA reads as TGCAGTGCCCTACGACAGGGGCAAGACTATGGCTACACCTTC.

At least ten counts were recorded for this clonotype. The rearrangement joins TRBV20-1 to TRBJ2-1, with D hard to call. Trimming removed 6 bases from V and 2 bases from J, with 14 bases in between. CDR1 and CDR2 (germline): DFQATT, SNEGSKA (reference sequence). CDR3 length: 14 residues. The CDR3 region is CSAMNRAPYNEQFF. CDR3 sequence (DNA): TGCAGTGCCATGAATAGGGCCCCCTACAATGAGCAGTTCTTC.

Only a few counts were recorded for this clonotype. The V gene is TRBV5-1, the J gene TRBJ2-1; 11 bases line up with TRBD2. V shed 1 base, J shed 3 bases, and the junction held 6 bases outside the gene matches. The CDR3 has 17 amino acids. Germline assignment: CDR1 SGHRS and CDR2 YFSETQ. CDR3 amino acids: CASSLPETSGGYNEQFF. CDR3 coding DNA: TGCGCCAGCAGCTTGCCGGAAACTAGCGGGGGCTACAATGAGCAGTTCTTC.

V usage is TRBV2 and J usage is TRBJ2-7; perhaps TRBD1 as D (5 bases). The germline V gene encodes CDR1 SNHLY and CDR2 FYNNEI. Deletions cut 3 bases from V and 1 base from J, with 10 bases between. The CDR3 is 14 residues long. DNA for the CDR3: TGTGCCAGCAGTGAGAACAGGAATTCCTACGAGCAGTACTTC. The encoded protein is CASSENRNSYEQYF. Combining the CDR3 with reference TRBV2 and TRBJ2-7 gives the whole variable domain EPEVTQTPSHQVTQMGQEVILRCVPISNHLYFYWYRQILGQKVEFLVSFYNNEISEKSEIFDDQFSVERPDGSNFTLKIRSTKLEDSAMYFCASSENRNSYEQYFGPGTRLTVT.

The sample holds many counts of this clonotype. The rearrangement joins TRBV20-1 to TRBJ2-7; 11 positions agree with TRBD1. The CDR3 has 14 residues. Germline V gene lookup returns CDR1 DFQATT and CDR2 SNEGSKA (reference sequence). The trim removed 5 bases at V and 4 bases at J, leaving 7 bases unmatched. The CDR3 sequence: CSAPGQGAAYEQYV. CDR3 DNA: TGCAGTGCTCCCGGACAGGGGGCAGCGTACGAGCAGTACGTC.

This clonotype was seen ten or more times. The rearrangement uses TRBV20-1 and TRBJ1-2; no firm D call. CDR3 length: 13 residues. Trimming cost V 2 bases and J 4 bases, with 11 bases left between them. The germline CDR1 and CDR2 sequences are DFQATT and SNEGSKA (reference sequence). CDR3 DNA: TGCAGTGCTAGATCACCCTTAGGCTATGGCTACACCTTC. This sequence encodes CSARSPLGYGYTF.

This chain links TRBV10-3 with TRBJ1-6, with D possibly TRBD1 on 6 matching bases. Germline assignment: CDR1 ENHRY and CDR2 SYGVKD. Trimming cost V 10 bases and J 9 bases, with 19 bases left between them. The CDR3 runs 14 residues. The CDR3 nucleotides read TGTGCCACGTGGAAGGGGGTCACGTCTTCACCCCTCCACTTT. This sequence encodes CATWKGVTSSPLHF.

This clonotype was seen many times. J is TRBJ2-7 and V is TRBV7-9; D is perhaps TRBD1 (6 bases). Trimming pared 7 bases from V and 3 bases from J, leaving 10 bases between. The CDR3 runs to 12 residues. Germline V gives CDR1 SEHNR, CDR2 FQNEAQ (reference sequence). The CDR3 region is CASTGHLYEQYF. The CDR3 region has the DNA TGTGCCAGCACGGGACACCTCTACGAGCAGTACTTC.

The table lists this clonotype with many counts. V and J are TRBV12-3 or TRBV12-4 and TRBJ1-5; D not certain. The CDR3 contains 13 residues. Trimming left V 3 bases short and J 1 base short, with 4 bases between. This chain's CDR3 is CASSFRSNQPQHF. CDR3 nucleotide sequence: TGTGCCAGCAGTTTTAGAAGCAATCAGCCCCAGCATTTT.

This clonotype was picked up many times. This sequence joins TRBV5-1 and TRBJ2-7, with 7 nucleotides matching TRBD2. The germline gives CDR1 SGHRS, CDR2 YFSETQ. Unmatched junction bases numbered 3, after V lost 6 bases and J lost 3 bases. There are 12 residues in the CDR3. CDR3 sequence reads: CASTGGSYEQYF. The CDR3 DNA follows: TGCGCCAGCACGGGGGGAAGCTACGAGCAGTACTTC.

This clonotype was seen a few times. The chain recombines TRBV25-1 with TRBJ1-1, with TRBD1 matching 8 bases. Germline values: CDR1 MGHDK, CDR2 SYGVNS. The CDR3 runs 14 residues. After removal of 6 bases from V and 6 bases from J, the junction contained 9 bases not matched to a gene. The CDR3 DNA is TGTGCCAGCAGCAGCTATAACAGGGGGGCTGAAGCTTTCTTT. Translating gives CASSSYNRGAEAFF. Based on the CDR3 plus reference TRBV25-1 and TRBJ1-1, the full variable domain is EADIYQTPRYLVIGTGKKITLECSQTMGHDKMYWYQQDPGMELHLIHYSYGVNSTEKGDLSSESTVSRIRTEHFPLTLESARPSHTSQYLCASSSYNRGAEAFFGQGTRLTVV.

The table lists this clonotype with many counts. The rearrangement uses TRBV5-1 and TRBJ2-1, with 12 bases lining up with TRBD1. The CDR3 runs 14 residues. V lost 2 bases and J lost 13; bases outside the gene matches: 7. Germline CDR1 and CDR2: SGHRS and YFSETQ. This CDR3 reads CASSFPGQGAEQFF. The CDR3 DNA follows: TGCGCCAGCAGCTTTCCGGGACAGGGGGCGGAACAGTTCTTC.

The chain has TRBV5-1 and TRBJ1-2, with D perhaps TRBD1 (6 bases). Germline V CDR1 and CDR2: SGHRS, YFSETQ. With 0 bases removed from V and 5 bases from J, the gap between germline ends came to 14 bases. This CDR3 has 15 residues. CDR3 sequence: CASSLVQGGNYGYTF. In DNA, the CDR3 is TGCGCCAGCAGCTTGGTACAGGGAGGAAATTATGGCTACACCTTC.

This clonotype came up many times. V is TRBV20-1 and J is TRBJ1-6; TRBD1 is a possible D gene (5 bases). The CDR3 consists of 17 residues. In germline, CDR1 is DFQATT, CDR2 SNEGSKA (reference sequence). The V gene lost 0 bases and the J gene lost 2 bases, with 14 bases spanning the gap. Here the CDR3 reads CSARDPRHRTYNSPLHF. In DNA form, the CDR3 reads TGCAGTGCTAGAGATCCAAGACACAGGACCTATAATTCACCCCTCCACTTT.

The sample holds many counts of this clonotype. J is TRBJ1-4 and V is TRBV14; D perhaps matches TRBD1 (5 bases). V was cut by 0 bases and J by 8 bases, with 10 bases left in between. Germline lookup yields CDR1 SGHDN and CDR2 FVKESK. CDR3 size: 14 residues. CDR3 DNA: TGTGCCAGCAGCCAAGATCGGGGGACCGAAAAACTGTTTTTT. Translation: CASSQDRGTEKLFF. Combining the CDR3 with reference TRBV14 and TRBJ1-4 gives the whole variable domain EAGVTQFPSHSVIEKGQTVTLRCDPISGHDNLYWYRRVMGKEIKFLLHFVKESKQDESGMPNNRFLAERTGGTYSTLKVQPAELEDSGVYFCASSQDRGTEKLFFGSGTQLSVL.

This clonotype was seen only a few times. The genes are TRBV5-1 and TRBJ2-1; maybe TRBD2 (6 bases). The CDR3 loop spans 16 amino acids. V lost 0 bases to trimming and J lost 2 bases, with 12 bases between them. Germline V CDR1 and CDR2: SGHRS, YFSETQ. The CDR3 DNA reads TGCGCCAGCAGCTTGGTTGTGGGGACTGCCTACAATGAGCAGTTCTTC. Translation gives CASSLVVGTAYNEQFF.

This clonotype turned up a few times. One end of the junction does not line up with germline, which may come from a read error. The chain is built from TRBV7-7 and TRBJ2-3, with D hard to call. The CDR3 runs 15 residues. The germline V gene encodes CDR1 SSHAT and CDR2 FNYEAQ (reference sequence). The CDR3 sequence is CASSLGMRNTDTQYF. The CDR3, as DNA: TGTGCTAGCAGCTTAGGAATGCGGAACACAGATACGCAGTATTTT.

This chain connects TRBV5-1 to TRBJ2-1; TRBD2 matches at 9 bases. CDR1 is SGHRS, CDR2 YFSETQ, per germline. The V segment lost 4 bases and the J segment 2 bases; nucleotides outside the gene matches: 7. The CDR3 has 16 residues. The CDR3 loop reads CASSGGLAITYNEQFF. The CDR3 DNA reads TGCGCCAGCAGCGGGGGACTAGCCATCACCTACAATGAGCAGTTCTTC.

At least ten counts were recorded for this clonotype. This chain uses TRBV13 with TRBJ2-7; 7 bases line up with TRBD1. Germline V gene sequence: CDR1 PRHDT, CDR2 FYEKMQ (reference sequence). The CDR3 totals 15 residues. J lost 3 bases, V lost 5 bases, and 10 bases had no gene match. For the CDR3, the DNA is TGTGCCAGCAGCCTCCCCGGGCAGGGGGACTACGAGCAGTACTTC. Translated, it gives CASSLPGQGDYEQYF.

This clonotype was picked up a small number of times. The rearrangement joins TRBV7-9 to TRBJ2-7; 9 positions match TRBD1. After removal of 5 bases from V and 7 bases from J, the junction contained 9 bases not matched to a gene. From germline, CDR1 is SEHNR and CDR2 FQNEAQ (reference sequence). This CDR3 comprises 14 residues. CDR3 sequence: CASSPQGQGREQYF. CDR3 bases: TGTGCCAGCAGCCCCCAGGGACAGGGTCGGGAGCAGTACTTC.

This clonotype was recorded at least ten times. This chain joins TRBV7-8 and TRBJ2-1; D possibly corresponds to TRBD2 (6 bases). The CDR3 has 13 amino acids. Germline V gene lookup returns CDR1 SGHVS and CDR2 FQNEAQ. V was pared by 7 bases and J by 10 bases, with 17 bases between. CDR3 loop: CASTPSEGREQFF. The CDR3 DNA reads as TGTGCCAGCACCCCGTCGGAGGGAAGGGAGCAGTTCTTC.

The V call is TRBV4-3, the J call TRBJ2-2; TRBD1 might be the D (7 bases). The germline V and J ends were trimmed by 4 bases and 7 bases, with 13 bases remaining between them. Germline V lookup: CDR1 LGHNA, CDR2 YSLEER. The CDR3 loop spans 14 amino acids. The CDR3 region is CASSRGTADGELFF. CDR3 coding DNA: TGCGCCAGCAGCCGCGGGACAGCCGACGGGGAGCTGTTTTTT.

The chain is built from TRBV4-2 and TRBJ2-3, with D possibly TRBD1 on 6 matching bases. This CDR3 is built from 16 residues. The V end was cut by 0 bases, the J end by 2 bases, with 12 bases between. CDR1 LGHNA and CDR2 YNFKEQ come from the germline V gene. CDR3 sequence reads: CASSQDKGVLTDTQYF. Written as DNA, the CDR3 is TGTGCCAGCAGCCAAGATAAGGGGGTCCTCACAGATACGCAGTATTTT.

The genes are TRBV20-1 and TRBJ2-5; the match to TRBD2 covers 8 bases. Germline V gene sequence: CDR1 DFQATT, CDR2 SNEGSKA (reference sequence). CDR3 length equals 14 residues. V trimming: 5 bases; J trimming: 2 bases; junction bases outside the gene matches: 7. CDR3 sequence: CSAGSGKVQETQYF. CDR3 sequence (DNA): TGCAGTGCTGGTAGCGGGAAAGTACAAGAGACCCAGTACTTC.

The chain uses TRBV6-5 and TRBJ2-5, with 7 bases that match TRBD1. CDR1 and CDR2 from the germline V gene are MNHEY and SVGAGI. The CDR3 is 14 residues long. J lost 5 bases, V lost 0 bases, and 3 bases had no gene match. CDR3 nucleotides: TGTGCCAGCAGTTACTCAGGGGGCGTTGAGACCCAGTACTTC. Translating it yields CASSYSGGVETQYF.